This T cell receptor (beta chain) was captured in a study of neurological immune-mediated disorders. Trimming took off 2 bases at V and 3 bases at J, with 17 bases between the two ends. This CDR3 has 17 amino acids. From germline, CDR1 is KGHSH and CDR2 LQKENI. Only a few counts were recorded for this clonotype. As to time point: longitudinal time-point 3. In Maryland, USA, blood bank volunteers were the healthy controls. MiXCR, run by TCRdb on the 5' RACE reads, gives a single entry per CDR3 protein. The sample holds roughly 57,000 distinct CDR3 sequences, about 8% seen once. Material for sequencing was PBMCs. The chain carries TRBV18 and TRBJ1-5; D may be TRBD1 (5 bases). The receptor was derived from a woman in her thirties or forties in good health. The CDR3 coding sequence is TGTGCCAGCTCACCAAACCCCAGCGGGGGGGTCAATCAGCCCCAGCATTTT. Translation: CASSPNPSGGVNQPQHF.